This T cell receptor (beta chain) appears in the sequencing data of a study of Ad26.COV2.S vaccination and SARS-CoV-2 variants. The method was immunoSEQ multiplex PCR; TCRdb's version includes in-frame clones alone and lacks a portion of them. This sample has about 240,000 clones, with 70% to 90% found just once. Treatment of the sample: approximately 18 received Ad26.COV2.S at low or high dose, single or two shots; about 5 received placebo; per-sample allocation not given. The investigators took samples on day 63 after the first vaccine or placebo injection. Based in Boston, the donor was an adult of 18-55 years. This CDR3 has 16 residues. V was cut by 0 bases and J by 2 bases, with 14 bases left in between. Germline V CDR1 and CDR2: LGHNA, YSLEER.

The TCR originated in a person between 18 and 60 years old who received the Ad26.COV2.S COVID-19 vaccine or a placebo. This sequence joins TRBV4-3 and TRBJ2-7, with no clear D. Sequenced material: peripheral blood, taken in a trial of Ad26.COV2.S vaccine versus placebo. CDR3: CASSQDHIGKTYEQYF. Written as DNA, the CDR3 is TGCGCCAGCAGCCAAGACCACATAGGCAAAACCTACGAGCAGTACTTC.